This record covers a single T cell receptor beta chain. Its specificity is not known. This sample was taken from a study of shared clonotypes between healthy human individuals. All donors qualified as healthy HIV-negative adults and had experienced no recent acute infections or vaccinations. CD45RA+ naive and CD45RA-negative memory subsets were separated from CD4+ cells. This CDR3 spans 14 amino acids. Germline V lookup: CDR1 MNHNY, CDR2 SVGAGI (reference sequence). V lost 3 bases and J 6 bases, leaving 14 bases between the germline ends. Broader study findings: Shared across a few donors were 4% to 6% of the naive CD4 clonotypes.

Authors' analysis steps: Junction-only immunoSEQ data arrived without quality scores, meaning filtering differed. The table came from immunoSEQ multiplex PCR; TCRdb's copy has only in-frame clones and leaves some out. V and J calls and clone size are those listed in that table; D and trimming were worked out from the DNA. The sample consists of more than 850,000 clones, approximately 80% of them appearing once. The chain couples TRBV6-6 to TRBJ1-2; D is perhaps TRBD1 (6 bases). The sequenced material came from memory CD4+ T cells from PBMCs. Subset here: CD45RA-negative fraction. The TCR comes from a man aged 18 to 29 in good health. Some clones in this sample may be carry-over from other donors' samples. CDR3 DNA: TGTGCCAGCAGTTATTATACCGGGACAAATGGCTACACCTTC. Protein: CASSYYTGTNGYTF.